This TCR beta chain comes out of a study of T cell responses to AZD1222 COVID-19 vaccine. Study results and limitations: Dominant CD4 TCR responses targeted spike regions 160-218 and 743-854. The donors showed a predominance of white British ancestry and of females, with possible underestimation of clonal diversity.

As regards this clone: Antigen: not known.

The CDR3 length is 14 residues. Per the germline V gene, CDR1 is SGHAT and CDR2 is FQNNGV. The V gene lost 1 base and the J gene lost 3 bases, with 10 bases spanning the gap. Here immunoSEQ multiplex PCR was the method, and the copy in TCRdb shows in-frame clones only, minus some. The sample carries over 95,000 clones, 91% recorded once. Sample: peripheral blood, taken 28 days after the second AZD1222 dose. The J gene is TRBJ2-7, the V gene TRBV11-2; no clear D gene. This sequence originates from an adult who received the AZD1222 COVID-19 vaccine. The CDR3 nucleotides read TGTGCCAGCAGCTTAGTAACAGTAGGCTACGAGCAGTACTTC. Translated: CASSLVTVGYEQYF.